The clone carrying this TCR beta chain was found once. Its matching antigen is unknown. The sample is drawn from a study of T cell responses to AZD1222 COVID-19 vaccine. General observations from the study: Only 5 to 7 AZD1222 recipients were seropositive at baseline. The donor cohort was predominantly white British with a female majority, and clonal diversity may have been underestimated. CD4 TCRs associated with vaccination spanned spike, dominating at 160-218 and 743-854.

The length of the CDR3 is 18 residues. Assay: immunoSEQ multiplex PCR; the TCRdb copy retains only in-frame clones and omits some. The table records over 100,000 clones, 70% to 90% of them present only once. Here the sequenced sample was peripheral blood, taken on day 0 of AZD1222 vaccination. This chain joins TRBV21-1 and TRBJ1-6. TRBV21-1 is recorded as a pseudogene. This clonotype was obtained from an adult in good health. This CDR3 is CASSKDGEAFLYNSPLHF. The CDR3 nucleotides are TGTGCCAGCAGCAAAGACGGGGAGGCTTTTCTATATAATTCACCCCTCCACTTT.